This TCR beta chain was profiled in a study of graft-versus-host responses after intestinal transplantation. Across the study: Anti-thymocyte globulin served as induction for all recipients, who then took tacrolimus and steroids for approximately 3 years.

The CDR3 is 16 residues long. V lost 4 bases and J lost 5, with 18 bases in between. CDR1 and CDR2 (germline): SGHNT, YYREEE (reference sequence). The repertoire was sequenced with immunoSEQ multiplex PCR; TCRdb's copy has only in-frame clones and lacks some. There are 84,000 or so clones in the sample; roughly 80% occur only once, and roughly 0.8% lies in the top ten. Findings of the study overall: The presence of high graft-versus-host to host-versus-graft clonal ratios in allografts characterized patients with graft-donor T cell macrochimerism. Recipient-marrow GvH clones were detected, some having first appeared in ileum or blood. Maximum circulating GvH clone levels tracked with early post-transplant HvG decreases.

With respect to this clone: Its antigen is unknown.

The J gene is TRBJ2-2, the V gene TRBV5-4, with D perhaps TRBD2 (5 bases). Sequenced here: unstimulated CD4+ T cells sorted from spleen or lymph node cells, sampled before intestinal transplant. The sequence derives from a human donor who received an intestinal transplant. CDR3 bases: TGTGCCAGCAGCCCCATTGGCGGAGGCGGGACCGGGGAGCTGTTTTTT. Its translation: CASSPIGGGGTGELFF.